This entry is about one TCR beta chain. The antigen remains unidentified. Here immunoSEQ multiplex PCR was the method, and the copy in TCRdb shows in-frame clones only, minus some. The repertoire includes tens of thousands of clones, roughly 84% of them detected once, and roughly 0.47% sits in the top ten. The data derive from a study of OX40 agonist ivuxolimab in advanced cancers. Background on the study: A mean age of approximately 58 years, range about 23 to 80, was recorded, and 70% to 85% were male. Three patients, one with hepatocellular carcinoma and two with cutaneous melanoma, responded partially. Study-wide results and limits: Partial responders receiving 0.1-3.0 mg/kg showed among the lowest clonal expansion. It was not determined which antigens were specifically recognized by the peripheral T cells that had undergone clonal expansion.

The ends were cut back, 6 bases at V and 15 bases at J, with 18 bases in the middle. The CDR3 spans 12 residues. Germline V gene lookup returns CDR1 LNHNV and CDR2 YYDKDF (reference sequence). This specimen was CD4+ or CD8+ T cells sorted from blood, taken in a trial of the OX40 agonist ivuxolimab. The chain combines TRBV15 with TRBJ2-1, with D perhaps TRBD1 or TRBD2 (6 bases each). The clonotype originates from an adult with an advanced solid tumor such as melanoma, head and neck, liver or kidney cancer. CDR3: CATRQEKGGAFF. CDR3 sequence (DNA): TGTGCCACCAGGCAAGAAAAGGGGGGCGCGTTCTTC.